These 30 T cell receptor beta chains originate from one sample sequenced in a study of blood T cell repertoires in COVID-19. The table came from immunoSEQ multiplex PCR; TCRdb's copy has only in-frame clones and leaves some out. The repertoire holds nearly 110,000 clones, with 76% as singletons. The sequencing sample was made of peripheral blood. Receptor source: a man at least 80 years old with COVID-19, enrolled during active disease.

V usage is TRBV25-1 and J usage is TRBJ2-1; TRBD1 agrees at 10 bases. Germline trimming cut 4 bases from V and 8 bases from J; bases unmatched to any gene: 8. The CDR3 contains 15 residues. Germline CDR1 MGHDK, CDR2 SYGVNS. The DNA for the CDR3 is TGTGCCAGCAGTGGGACAGGGGGTCTGGGGGATGAGCAGTTCTTC. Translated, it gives CASSGTGGLGDEQFF.

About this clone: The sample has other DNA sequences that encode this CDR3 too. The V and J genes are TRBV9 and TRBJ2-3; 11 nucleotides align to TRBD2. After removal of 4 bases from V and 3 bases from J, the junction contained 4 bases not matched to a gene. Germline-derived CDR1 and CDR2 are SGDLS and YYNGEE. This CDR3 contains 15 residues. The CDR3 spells CASSPRTSGTDTQYF. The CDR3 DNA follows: TGTGCCAGCAGCCCCAGGACTAGCGGGACAGATACGCAGTATTTT.

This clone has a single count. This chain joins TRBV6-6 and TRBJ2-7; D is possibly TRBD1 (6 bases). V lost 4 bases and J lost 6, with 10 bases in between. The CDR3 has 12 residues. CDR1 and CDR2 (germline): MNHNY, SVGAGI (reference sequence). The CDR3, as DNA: TGTGCCAGCAGTTCCGGACAGTCCGAGCAGTACTTC. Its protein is CASSSGQSEQYF.

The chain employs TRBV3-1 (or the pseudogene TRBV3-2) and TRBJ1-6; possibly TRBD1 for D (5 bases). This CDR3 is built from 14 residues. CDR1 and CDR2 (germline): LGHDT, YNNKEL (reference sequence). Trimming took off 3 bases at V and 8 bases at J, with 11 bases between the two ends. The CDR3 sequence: CASSQSGGDSPLHF. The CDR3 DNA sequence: TGTGCCAGCAGCCAGAGCGGGGGAGATTCACCCCTCCACTTT.

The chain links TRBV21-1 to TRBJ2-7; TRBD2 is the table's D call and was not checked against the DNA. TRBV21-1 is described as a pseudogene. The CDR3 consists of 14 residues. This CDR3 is CASPGGEGAYEQYF. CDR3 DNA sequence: TGTGCCAGCCCAGGCGGGGAAGGGGCCTACGAGCAGTACTTC.

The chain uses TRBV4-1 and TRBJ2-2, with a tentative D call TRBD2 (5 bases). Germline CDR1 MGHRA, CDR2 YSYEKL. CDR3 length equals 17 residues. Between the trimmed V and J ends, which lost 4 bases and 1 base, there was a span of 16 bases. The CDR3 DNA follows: TGCGCCAGCAGCCGGGGAGCTGAAACCCTGAACACCGGGGAGCTGTTTTTT. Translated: CASSRGAETLNTGELFF.

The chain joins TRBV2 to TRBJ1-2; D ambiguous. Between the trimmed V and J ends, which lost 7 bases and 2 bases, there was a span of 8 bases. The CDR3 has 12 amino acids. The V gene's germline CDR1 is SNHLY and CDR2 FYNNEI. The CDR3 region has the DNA TGTGCCAGCAACCCAGCGAACTATGGCTACACCTTC. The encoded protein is CASNPANYGYTF.

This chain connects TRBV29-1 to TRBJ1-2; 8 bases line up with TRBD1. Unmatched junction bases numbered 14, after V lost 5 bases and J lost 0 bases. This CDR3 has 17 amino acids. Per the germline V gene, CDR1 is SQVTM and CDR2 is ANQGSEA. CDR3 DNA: TGCAGCGTTCTCGAGAACCGGGACAGGACTACTAACTATGGCTACACCTTC. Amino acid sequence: CSVLENRDRTTNYGYTF.

The CDR3 DNA follows: TGTGCCAGCAGTCCACAGGGGGTGGAGACCCAGTACTTC. This codes for CASSPQGVETQYF. V gene TRBV28 combines with J gene TRBJ2-5; 8 nucleotides align to TRBD1. Germline V CDR1 and CDR2: MDHEN, SYDVKM. V trimming: 5 bases; J trimming: 5 bases; junction bases outside the gene matches: 4. The CDR3 runs 13 residues.

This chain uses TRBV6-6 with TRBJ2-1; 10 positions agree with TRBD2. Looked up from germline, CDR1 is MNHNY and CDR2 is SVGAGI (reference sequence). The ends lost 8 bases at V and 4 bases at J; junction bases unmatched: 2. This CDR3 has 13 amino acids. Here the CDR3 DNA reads TGTGCCAGCGGACTAGCGGCTTACAATGAGCAGTTCTTC. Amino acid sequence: CASGLAAYNEQFF.

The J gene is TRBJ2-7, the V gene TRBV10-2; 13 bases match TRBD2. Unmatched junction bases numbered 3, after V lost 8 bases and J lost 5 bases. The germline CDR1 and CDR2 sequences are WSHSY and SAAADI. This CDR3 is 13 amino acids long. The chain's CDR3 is CASVGTSGNEQYF. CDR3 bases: TGCGCCAGCGTCGGGACTAGCGGGAACGAGCAGTACTTC.

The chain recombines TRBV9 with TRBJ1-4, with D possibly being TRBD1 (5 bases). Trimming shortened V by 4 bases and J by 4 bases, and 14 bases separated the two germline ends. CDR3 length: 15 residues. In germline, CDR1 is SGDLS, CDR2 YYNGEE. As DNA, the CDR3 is TGTGCCAGCAGCCCTGGGGGGAACCGTAATGAAAAACTGTTTTTT. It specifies CASSPGGNRNEKLFF.

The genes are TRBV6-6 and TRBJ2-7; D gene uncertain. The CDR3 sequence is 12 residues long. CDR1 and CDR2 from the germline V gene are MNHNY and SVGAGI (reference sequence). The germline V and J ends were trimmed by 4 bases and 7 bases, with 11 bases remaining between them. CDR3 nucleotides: TGTGCCAGCAGTTTTAGGAGCTCGGAGCAGTACTTC. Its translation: CASSFRSSEQYF.

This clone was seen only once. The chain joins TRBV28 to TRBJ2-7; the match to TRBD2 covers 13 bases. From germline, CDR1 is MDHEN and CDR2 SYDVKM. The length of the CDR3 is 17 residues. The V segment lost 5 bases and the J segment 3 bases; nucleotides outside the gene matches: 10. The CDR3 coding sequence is TGTGCCAGCAGTGGGACGCCAGGGACTAGCGGGGACTACGAGCAGTACTTC. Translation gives CASSGTPGTSGDYEQYF.

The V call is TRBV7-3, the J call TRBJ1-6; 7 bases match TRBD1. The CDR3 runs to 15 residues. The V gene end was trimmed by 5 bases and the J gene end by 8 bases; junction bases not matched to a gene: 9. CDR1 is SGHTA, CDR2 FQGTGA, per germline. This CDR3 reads CASSRTGGLDSPLHF. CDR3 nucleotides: TGTGCCAGCAGCCGGACAGGCGGTTTGGATTCACCCCTCCACTTT.

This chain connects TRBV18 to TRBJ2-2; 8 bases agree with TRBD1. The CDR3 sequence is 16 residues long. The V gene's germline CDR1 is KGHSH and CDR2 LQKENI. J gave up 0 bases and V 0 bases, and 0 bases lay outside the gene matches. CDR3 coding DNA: TGTGCCAGCTCACCACCGGGACAGGCGAACACCGGGGAGCTGTTTTTT. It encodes CASSPPGQANTGELFF.

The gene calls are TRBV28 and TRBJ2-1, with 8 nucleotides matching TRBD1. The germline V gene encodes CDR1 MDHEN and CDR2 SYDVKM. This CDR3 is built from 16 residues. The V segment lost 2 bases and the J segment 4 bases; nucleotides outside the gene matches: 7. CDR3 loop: CASSLPGTGKYNEQFF. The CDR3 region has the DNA TGTGCCAGCAGTTTACCCGGGACAGGCAAATACAATGAGCAGTTCTTC.

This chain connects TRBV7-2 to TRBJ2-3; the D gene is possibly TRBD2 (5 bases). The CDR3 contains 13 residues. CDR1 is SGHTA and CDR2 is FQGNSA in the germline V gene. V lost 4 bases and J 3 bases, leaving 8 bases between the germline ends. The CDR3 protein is CASSSRGTDTQYF. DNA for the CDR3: TGTGCCAGCAGCTCTCGAGGGACAGATACGCAGTATTTT.

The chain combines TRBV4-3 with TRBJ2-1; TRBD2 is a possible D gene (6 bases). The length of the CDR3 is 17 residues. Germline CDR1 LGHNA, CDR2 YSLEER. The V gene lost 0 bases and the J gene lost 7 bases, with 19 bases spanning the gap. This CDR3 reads CASSQDVVGREGNEQFF. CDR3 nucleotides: TGCGCCAGCAGCCAAGATGTCGTTGGGCGGGAAGGGAATGAGCAGTTCTTC.

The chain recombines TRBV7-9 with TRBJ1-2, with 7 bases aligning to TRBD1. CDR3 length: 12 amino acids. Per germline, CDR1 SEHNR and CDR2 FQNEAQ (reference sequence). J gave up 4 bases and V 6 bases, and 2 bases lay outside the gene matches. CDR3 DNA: TGTGCCAGCAGTCGGGACAGCTATGGCTACACCTTC. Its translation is CASSRDSYGYTF.

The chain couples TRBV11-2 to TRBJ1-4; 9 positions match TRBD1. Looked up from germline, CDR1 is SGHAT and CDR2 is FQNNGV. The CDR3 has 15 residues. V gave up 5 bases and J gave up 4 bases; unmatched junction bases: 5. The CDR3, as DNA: TGTGCCAGCAGCGACCCGGGACAGGGTAATGAAAAACTGTTTTTT. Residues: CASSDPGQGNEKLFF.

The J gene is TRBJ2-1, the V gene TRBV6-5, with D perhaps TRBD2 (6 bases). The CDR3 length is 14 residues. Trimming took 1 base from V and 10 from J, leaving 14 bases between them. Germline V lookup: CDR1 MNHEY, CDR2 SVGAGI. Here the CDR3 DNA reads TGTGCCAGCAGTTACTTGGTGGCGGGAAAGGAGCAGTTCTTC. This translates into CASSYLVAGKEQFF.

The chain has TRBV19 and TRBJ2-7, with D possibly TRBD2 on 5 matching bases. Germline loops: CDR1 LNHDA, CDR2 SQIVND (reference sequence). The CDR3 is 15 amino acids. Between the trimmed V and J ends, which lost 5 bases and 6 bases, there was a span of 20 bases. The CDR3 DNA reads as TGTGCCAGTAGTGCTCCGGGGTGGATGGGGAGCGAGCAGTACTTC. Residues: CASSAPGWMGSEQYF.

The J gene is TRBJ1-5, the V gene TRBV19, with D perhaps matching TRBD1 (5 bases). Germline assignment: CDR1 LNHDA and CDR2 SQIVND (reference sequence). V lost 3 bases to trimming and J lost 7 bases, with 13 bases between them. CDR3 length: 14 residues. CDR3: CASSISGGEQPQHF. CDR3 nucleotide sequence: TGTGCCAGTAGTATCTCGGGGGGGGAACAGCCCCAGCATTTT.

Here the CDR3 reads CASSLAEALAYGYTF. The CDR3 region has the DNA TGTGCCAGCAGCTTAGCGGAGGCCCTCGCTTATGGCTACACCTTC. The chain has TRBV7-9 and TRBJ1-2, with D uncertain. Germline assignment: CDR1 SEHNR and CDR2 FQNEAQ (reference sequence). This CDR3 has 15 amino acids. The ends were cut back, 0 bases at V and 5 bases at J, with 13 bases in the middle.

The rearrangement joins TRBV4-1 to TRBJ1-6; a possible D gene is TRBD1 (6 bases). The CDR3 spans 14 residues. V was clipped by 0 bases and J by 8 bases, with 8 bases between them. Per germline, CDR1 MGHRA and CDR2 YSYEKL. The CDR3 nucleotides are TGCGCCAGCAGCCAAGATTGGACAGATTCACCCCTCCACTTT. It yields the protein CASSQDWTDSPLHF.

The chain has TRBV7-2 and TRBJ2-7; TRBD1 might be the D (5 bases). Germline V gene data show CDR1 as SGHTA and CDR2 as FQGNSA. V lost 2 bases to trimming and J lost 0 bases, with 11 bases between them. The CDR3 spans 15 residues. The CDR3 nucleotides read TGTGCCAGCAGCTTAAGGGGTGACAGCTCCTACGAGCAGTACTTC. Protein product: CASSLRGDSSYEQYF.

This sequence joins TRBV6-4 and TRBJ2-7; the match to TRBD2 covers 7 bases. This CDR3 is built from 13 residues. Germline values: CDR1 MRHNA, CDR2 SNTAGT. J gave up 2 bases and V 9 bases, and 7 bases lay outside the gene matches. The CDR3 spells CASRGLPAYEQYF. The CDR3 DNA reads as TGTGCCAGTCGGGGACTACCAGCCTACGAGCAGTACTTC.

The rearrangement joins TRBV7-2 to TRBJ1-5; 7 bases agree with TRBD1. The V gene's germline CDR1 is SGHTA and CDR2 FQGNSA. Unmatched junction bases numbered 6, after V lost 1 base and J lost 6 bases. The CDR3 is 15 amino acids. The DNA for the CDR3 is TGTGCCAGCAGCTTAGGATCCGACAGGGTTCAGCCCCAGCATTTT. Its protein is CASSLGSDRVQPQHF.

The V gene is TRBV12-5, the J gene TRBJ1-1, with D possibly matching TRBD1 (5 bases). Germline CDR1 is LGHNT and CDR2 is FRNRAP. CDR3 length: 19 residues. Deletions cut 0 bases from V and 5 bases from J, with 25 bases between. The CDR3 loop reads CASGLVLPTVFGKRTEAFF. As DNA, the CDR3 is TGTGCTAGTGGTTTGGTACTCCCGACAGTGTTTGGAAAGAGGACTGAAGCTTTCTTT.